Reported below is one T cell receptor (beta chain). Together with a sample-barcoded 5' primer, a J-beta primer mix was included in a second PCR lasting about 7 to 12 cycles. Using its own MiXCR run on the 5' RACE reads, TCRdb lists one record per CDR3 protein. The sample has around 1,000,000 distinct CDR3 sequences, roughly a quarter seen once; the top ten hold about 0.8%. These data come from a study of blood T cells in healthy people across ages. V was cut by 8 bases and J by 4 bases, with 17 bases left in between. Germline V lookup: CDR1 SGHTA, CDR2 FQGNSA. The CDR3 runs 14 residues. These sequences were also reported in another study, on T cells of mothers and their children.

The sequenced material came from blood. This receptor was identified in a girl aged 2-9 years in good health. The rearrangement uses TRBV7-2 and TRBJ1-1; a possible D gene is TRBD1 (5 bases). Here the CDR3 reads CASSFPAGGTEAFF. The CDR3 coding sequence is TGTGCCAGCTCATTCCCTGCGGGGGGCACTGAAGCTTTCTTT. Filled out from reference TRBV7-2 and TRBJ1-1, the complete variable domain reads GAGVSQSPSNKVTEKGKDVELRCDPISGHTALYWYRQSLGQGLEFLIYFQGNSAPDKSGLPSDRFSAERTGGSVSTLTIQRTQQEDSAVYLCASSFPAGGTEAFFGQGTRLTVV.